Listed here are 18 T cell receptor beta chains from one sample, sequenced in a study of blood T cell repertoires in COVID-19. Here immunoSEQ multiplex PCR was the method, and the copy in TCRdb shows in-frame clones only, minus some. The table records roughly 260,000 clones, approximately 90% of them present only once. Sequencing was carried out using PBMCs or T cells enriched from blood (not recorded which). The receptors shown here come from a young woman with acute COVID-19.

Regarding this clone: An end of the junction does not agree with germline; a read error may underlie this. The V and J genes are TRBV10-3 and TRBJ1-6; D possibly corresponds to TRBD1 (5 bases). CDR1 is ENHRY, CDR2 SYGVKD, per germline. The CDR3 spans 15 residues. The CDR3 sequence: CAISEHGGYSSPLHF. CDR3 nucleotide sequence: TGTGCCATCAGTGAACACGGGGGGTATAGTTCACCCCTCCACTTT.

CDR3 sequence: CASSPAGDTNQPQHF. The CDR3 DNA follows: TGTGCCAGCAGCCCAGCTGGGGACACTAATCAGCCCCAGCATTTT. The chain carries TRBV7-2 and TRBJ1-5; perhaps TRBD1 as D (6 bases). Germline lookup yields CDR1 SGHTA and CDR2 FQGNSA. This CDR3 comprises 15 residues. The ends were cut back, 5 bases at V and 4 bases at J, with 15 bases in the middle.

V usage is TRBV19 and J usage is TRBJ2-7; D not resolved. With 3 bases removed from V and 0 bases from J, the gap between germline ends came to 12 bases. Germline assignment: CDR1 LNHDA and CDR2 SQIVND (reference sequence). The CDR3 is made up of 15 amino acids. CDR3 coding DNA: TGTGCCAGTAGTATTGGCGGCCAGCTCTCCTACGAGCAGTACTTC. This gives the protein CASSIGGQLSYEQYF.

The chain uses TRBV7-2 and TRBJ2-7; 7 positions agree with TRBD2. The germline CDR1 and CDR2 sequences are SGHTA and FQGNSA. The V and J ends lost 5 bases and 2 bases, in that order; junction bases with no gene match: 6. The CDR3 consists of 14 residues. This chain's CDR3 is CASSPSGEAYEQYF. In DNA form, the CDR3 reads TGTGCCAGCAGCCCCAGCGGGGAAGCCTACGAGCAGTACTTC. Full variable domain (missing parts from reference TRBV7-2 and TRBJ2-7): GAGVSQSPSNKVTEKGKDVELRCDPISGHTALYWYRQSLGQGLEFLIYFQGNSAPDKSGLPSDRFSAERTGGSVSTLTIQRTQQEDSAVYLCASSPSGEAYEQYFGPGTRLTVT.

The chain uses TRBV10-3 and TRBJ2-3, with 7 bases that match TRBD2. Per the germline V gene, CDR1 is ENHRY and CDR2 is SYGVKD. J gave up 11 bases and V 8 bases, and 13 bases lay outside the gene matches. The CDR3 sequence is 13 residues long. The CDR3 region has the DNA TGTGCCATCTCCGTCCTCAGCGGGGCGGGGCAGTATTTT. Residues: CAISVLSGAGQYF.

V is TRBV4-3 and J is TRBJ1-1; D might be TRBD1 (6 bases). CDR1 and CDR2 (germline): LGHNA, YSLEER. V was cut by 0 bases and J by 6 bases, with 20 bases left in between. The CDR3 is 17 amino acids. In nucleotides, the CDR3 is TGCGCCAGCAGCCAAGAGACAGGTTGGGACCGTAGCGCTGAAGCTTTCTTT. This codes for CASSQETGWDRSAEAFF.

This clone was found a few times. V gene TRBV5-4 combines with J gene TRBJ1-6; TRBD1 aligns across 10 bases. V shed 4 bases and J 8 bases; nucleotides not matched to a gene: 6. The CDR3 is 15 amino acids. Germline lookup yields CDR1 SGHNT and CDR2 YYREEE (reference sequence). The CDR3 nucleotides are TGTGCCAGCAGCCCCGGACAGGGGGAATATTCACCCCTCCACTTT. Amino acid sequence: CASSPGQGEYSPLHF.

This rearrangement joins TRBV6-2 or TRBV6-3 to TRBJ1-1, with 8 positions matching TRBD1. This CDR3 comprises 13 residues. V was clipped by 5 bases and J by 6 bases; unmatched bases: 5. Germline CDR1 and CDR2: MNHEY and SVGEGT. The CDR3 sequence is CASSRTGTSEAFF. The CDR3 bases are TGTGCCAGCAGTCGGACAGGGACGTCTGAAGCTTTCTTT.

The V gene is TRBV6-5, the J gene TRBJ2-7; 9 nucleotides align to TRBD1. Germline V CDR1 and CDR2: MNHEY, SVGAGI. V lost 4 bases, J lost 3 bases, and 1 base stayed unmatched. There are 13 residues in the CDR3. CDR3 DNA: TGTGCCAGCAGTTCGGACAGGGGCTACGAGCAGTACTTC. Amino acid sequence: CASSSDRGYEQYF.

Only a few counts were recorded for this clone. J is TRBJ2-6 and V is TRBV18, with TRBD1 matching 8 bases. The germline gives CDR1 KGHSH, CDR2 LQKENI. The CDR3 has 15 amino acids. The junction had 10 bases not matched to a gene; V was cut back by 4 bases and J by 11 bases. The CDR3 region has the DNA TGTGCCAGCTCACTCGGACAGGGTGGGTTCGACGTCCTGACTTTC. The encoded protein is CASSLGQGGFDVLTF.

This clone was observed a few times. This chain uses TRBV7-2 with TRBJ1-3; 8 nucleotides agree with TRBD1. Germline V gene data show CDR1 as SGHTA and CDR2 as FQGNSA. V shed 1 base and J 2 bases; nucleotides not matched to a gene: 7. This CDR3 is built from 17 residues. The DNA for the CDR3 is TGTGCCAGCAGCTTAGTTGGACAGGGATTTACTGGAAACACCATATATTTT. Translated: CASSLVGQGFTGNTIYF.

The chain couples TRBV7-9 to TRBJ2-7, with TRBD1 matching 8 bases. Germline CDR1 and CDR2: SEHNR and FQNEAQ (reference sequence). After removal of 1 base from V and 6 bases from J, the junction contained 8 bases not matched to a gene. The CDR3 has 15 residues. CDR3 DNA: TGTGCCAGCAGCTTAGAAGTCGCAGGGGGCAGCGAGCAGTACTTC. Its protein product is CASSLEVAGGSEQYF. Combining the CDR3 with reference TRBV7-9 and TRBJ2-7 gives the whole variable domain DTGVSQNPRHKITKRGQNVTFRCDPISEHNRLYWYRQTLGQGPEFLTYFQNEAQLEKSRLLSDRFSAERPKGSFSTLEIQRTEQGDSAMYLCASSLEVAGGSEQYFGPGTRLTVT.

This clone was seen just once. This sequence joins TRBV7-9 and TRBJ1-1; D not certain. The CDR3 runs 13 residues. Germline V gene sequence: CDR1 SEHNR, CDR2 FQNEAQ (reference sequence). The V and J ends lost 0 bases and 11 bases respectively, with 13 bases between them. Here the CDR3 DNA reads TGTGCCAGCAGCTTAGCGCTCCTTGCGAAGGCTTTCTTT. Amino acid sequence: CASSLALLAKAFF.

The genes are TRBV10-3 and TRBJ2-7, with D maybe TRBD1 (5 bases). The CDR3 extends over 13 amino acids. Germline values: CDR1 ENHRY, CDR2 SYGVKD. The V end was cut by 5 bases, the J end by 0 bases, with 8 bases between. Written as DNA, the CDR3 is TGTGCCATCAGTTTACAGGACTCCTACGAGCAGTACTTC. It codes for CAISLQDSYEQYF.

This clone appeared a few times. This chain joins TRBV5-1 and TRBJ1-5, with a weak D call TRBD1 (5 bases). Germline CDR1 reads SGHRS; CDR2 reads YFSETQ. Between the trimmed V and J ends, which lost 0 bases and 5 bases, there was a span of 12 bases. The CDR3 length is 15 residues. CDR3 DNA sequence: TGCGCCAGCAGCTTGGCGGGGGAGGCGCATCAGCCCCAGCATTTT. Protein sequence: CASSLAGEAHQPQHF.

The rearrangement links TRBV3-1 (or the pseudogene TRBV3-2) to TRBJ2-3; 10 bases are shared with TRBD2. The V segment lost 8 bases and the J segment 5 bases; nucleotides outside the gene matches: 10. Germline V gene sequence: CDR1 LGHDT, CDR2 YNNKEL (reference sequence). The CDR3 loop spans 15 amino acids. CDR3 loop: CASGVSGGSEDTQYF. In DNA, the CDR3 is TGTGCCAGCGGCGTTAGCGGGGGGAGCGAAGATACGCAGTATTTT.

This sequence joins TRBV5-1 and TRBJ2-5, with TRBD2 matching over 10 bases. CDR1 is SGHRS and CDR2 is YFSETQ in the germline V gene. The length of the CDR3 is 14 residues. V gave up 8 bases and J gave up 5 bases; unmatched junction bases: 9. The CDR3 sequence is CASCPGLAMETQYF. CDR3 coding DNA: TGCGCCAGTTGCCCGGGACTAGCGATGGAGACCCAGTACTTC.

This clone was counted a few times. V and J are TRBV12-3 or TRBV12-4 and TRBJ1-3; TRBD1 is a possible D gene (5 bases). The CDR3 consists of 13 residues. The germline V and J ends were trimmed by 6 bases and 0 bases, with 6 bases remaining between them. The CDR3 sequence is CASSQGSGNTIYF. The DNA for the CDR3 is TGTGCCAGCAGCCAGGGCTCTGGAAACACCATATATTTT.